The 20 T cell receptor beta chains presented below share a single source sample, sequenced in a study of chemoradiotherapy in HPV16-positive cancers. Only in-frame clones appear in the TCRdb table, and some are missing; sequencing was by immunoSEQ multiplex PCR. The top ten hold roughly 3% of the sample, which has about 8,000 clones, roughly 80% seen once. Here the sequenced sample was blood, taken from a patient who underwent chemoradiotherapy. These receptors all stem from a human donor with HPV-associated anogenital cancer.

This chain joins TRBV10-3 and TRBJ1-5, with a weak D call TRBD1 (5 bases). Germline-derived CDR1 and CDR2 are ENHRY and SYGVKD. This CDR3 comprises 14 residues. V lost 0 bases and J lost 4, with 7 bases in between. The CDR3: CAISESTVNQPQHF. The CDR3 DNA follows: TGTGCCATCAGTGAGTCGACAGTTAATCAGCCCCAGCATTTT.

This clone is a singleton in its sample. This rearrangement joins TRBV13 to TRBJ2-3; 7 nucleotides align to TRBD2. There are 16 residues in the CDR3. Trimming took 3 bases from V and 3 from J; bases not matched to a gene: 9. The germline CDR1 and CDR2 sequences are PRHDT and FYEKMQ (reference sequence). CDR3 protein: CASSFTAGSPTDTQYF. As DNA, the CDR3 is TGTGCCAGCAGCTTTACAGCGGGGAGCCCTACAGATACGCAGTATTTT.

The V call is TRBV4-3, the J call TRBJ2-7; possible D gene TRBD2, 5 bases. The germline gives CDR1 LGHNA, CDR2 YSLEER. CDR3 length: 14 residues. Trimming removed 0 bases at V and 6 bases at J, with 12 bases between. Here the CDR3 reads CASSQDVEVREQYF. CDR3 nucleotides: TGCGCCAGCAGCCAAGATGTGGAGGTTCGCGAGCAGTACTTC.

The chain is built from TRBV29-1 and TRBJ2-3, with D possibly called TRBD1 or TRBD2 (7 bases each). The germline V gene has CDR1 SQVTM and CDR2 ANQGSEA. The V end was cut by 5 bases, the J end by 1 base, with 16 bases between. The CDR3 totals 15 residues. The CDR3 is CSVSAGGVGTDTQYF. In DNA, the CDR3 is TGCAGCGTTTCTGCAGGGGGGGTAGGCACAGATACGCAGTATTTT.

A few counts support this clone. This CDR3 is CASSFFGDTGELFF. The DNA for the CDR3 is TGTGCCAGCAGCTTTTTCGGCGACACCGGGGAGCTGTTTTTT. The chain links TRBV7-9 to TRBJ2-2; D is uncertain. CDR3 size: 14 residues. Germline CDR1 SEHNR, CDR2 FQNEAQ (reference sequence). The V and J ends lost 3 bases and 3 bases respectively, with 8 bases between them.

The rearrangement joins TRBV5-1 to TRBJ1-1; a possible D gene is TRBD1 (6 bases). Trimming shortened V by 3 bases and J by 9 bases, and 18 bases separated the two germline ends. The CDR3 totals 14 residues. The germline gives CDR1 SGHRS, CDR2 YFSETQ. CDR3 nucleotide sequence: TGCGCCAGCAGCTCGGCAGGTCAGGGGAGTAAAGCTTTCTTT. Its protein product is CASSSAGQGSKAFF.

The chain is built from TRBV27 and TRBJ1-2; tentatively, D is TRBD1 (6 bases). The CDR3 sequence is 15 residues long. Trimming shortened V by 2 bases and J by 6 bases, and 16 bases separated the two germline ends. The germline gives CDR1 MNHEY, CDR2 SMNVEV (reference sequence). CDR3 in amino acids: CASSLIRDMKNGYTF. The CDR3 nucleotides are TGTGCCAGCAGTTTAATTAGGGACATGAAGAATGGCTACACCTTC.

The J gene is TRBJ1-1, the V gene TRBV7-2; 7 bases line up with TRBD1. The junction had 5 bases not matched to a gene; V was cut back by 4 bases and J by 0 bases. Germline CDR1 reads SGHTA; CDR2 reads FQGNSA. This CDR3 has 15 amino acids. CDR3 in DNA: TGTGCCAGCAGCTCGCGGGGACAGCTGAACACTGAAGCTTTCTTT. Its protein is CASSSRGQLNTEAFF.

In this sample, this clone turned up a few times. V gene TRBV5-1 combines with J gene TRBJ1-1; 9 bases are a match to TRBD1. Germline CDR1 reads SGHRS; CDR2 reads YFSETQ. The CDR3 extends over 16 amino acids. Unmatched junction bases numbered 8, after V lost 4 bases and J lost 1 base. The DNA of the CDR3 is TGCGCCAGCAGCCTGACGACAGGGGGAACGAACACTGAAGCTTTCTTT. Protein sequence: CASSLTTGGTNTEAFF.

This chain joins TRBV6-6 and TRBJ1-4; a weak D match, TRBD1 (5 bases). Germline assignment: CDR1 MNHNY and CDR2 SVGAGI (reference sequence). The CDR3 length is 16 residues. V dropped 2 bases and J dropped 0 bases, with 10 bases sitting between them. CDR3 residues: CASSYPQGPTNEKLFF. In nucleotides, the CDR3 is TGTGCCAGCAGTTACCCCCAGGGCCCAACTAATGAAAAACTGTTTTTT.

The chain uses TRBV29-1 and TRBJ2-7; no clear D gene. V was shortened by 2 bases and J by 2 bases, with 13 bases between the two germline ends. CDR1 is SQVTM and CDR2 is ANQGSEA in the germline V gene. This CDR3 has 14 amino acids. The CDR3 DNA sequence: TGCAGCGTTGAAAGTCCGGGTGGTACCTACGAGCAGTACTTC. Translated: CSVESPGGTYEQYF.

The CDR3 spells CASSTQGDRTDTQYF. The CDR3 bases are TGTGCCAGTAGTACCCAGGGTGACCGCACAGATACGCAGTATTTT. J is TRBJ2-3 and V is TRBV19, with TRBD1 as a possible D gene (5 bases). The CDR3 sequence is 15 residues long. V was trimmed by 4 bases and J by 1 base, leaving 12 bases between them. Germline V gene sequence: CDR1 LNHDA, CDR2 SQIVND (reference sequence).

V usage is TRBV4-1 and J usage is TRBJ1-2, with D maybe TRBD1 (5 bases). Trimming took 7 bases from V and 3 from J, leaving 15 bases between them. The CDR3 runs 14 residues. Germline V gene sequence: CDR1 MGHRA, CDR2 YSYEKL. CDR3 sequence reads: CASTEGPGHYGYTF. The CDR3 DNA follows: TGCGCCAGCACCGAAGGTCCAGGGCACTATGGCTACACCTTC.

The chain links TRBV5-6 to TRBJ2-2; 10 bases are a match to TRBD2. The CDR3 extends over 19 amino acids. Germline assignment: CDR1 SGHDT and CDR2 YYEEEE. The ends lost 6 bases at V and 0 bases at J; junction bases unmatched: 14. CDR3 nucleotide sequence: TGTGCCAGCACCCCGGCACTAGCGGGGCGATTAACGAACACCGGGGAGCTGTTTTTT. It encodes CASTPALAGRLTNTGELFF.

This CDR3 reads CASSSLTGTNTEAFF. The DNA of the CDR3 is TGTGCCAGCAGCAGCCTGACAGGGACGAACACTGAAGCTTTCTTT. The chain employs TRBV11-2 and TRBJ1-1, with TRBD1 identical over 7 bases. Trimming at V came to 5 bases and at J to 1 base, leaving 7 bases not matched to a gene. The CDR3 runs to 15 residues. Germline CDR1 is SGHAT and CDR2 is FQNNGV. Full variable domain (rest looked up from reference TRBV11-2 and TRBJ1-1): EAGVAQSPRYKIIEKRQSVAFWCNPISGHATLYWYQQILGQGPKLLIQFQNNGVVDDSQLPKDRFSAERLKGVDSTLKIQPAKLEDSAVYLCASSSLTGTNTEAFFGQGTRLTVV.

J is TRBJ1-1 and V is TRBV7-9; TRBD1 matches 9 bases. The V gene's germline CDR1 is SEHNR and CDR2 FQNEAQ (reference sequence). V shed 1 base and J 1 base; nucleotides not matched to a gene: 1. The CDR3 consists of 15 residues. The CDR3 region is CASSLGGQGNTEAFF. CDR3 coding DNA: TGTGCCAGCAGCTTAGGGGGACAGGGGAACACTGAAGCTTTCTTT.

The V gene is TRBV4-2, the J gene TRBJ1-1; D perhaps matches TRBD1 (5 bases). CDR3 size: 16 residues. Germline CDR1 reads LGHNA; CDR2 reads YNFKEQ. Trimming cost V 0 bases and J 3 bases, with 14 bases left between them. CDR3 bases: TGTGCCAGCAGCCAAGATATCGGGGCCAGTCACACTGAAGCTTTCTTT. Translation gives CASSQDIGASHTEAFF.

The chain combines TRBV6-5 with TRBJ1-6, with 7 bases lining up with TRBD1. Trimming at V came to 2 bases and at J to 5 bases, leaving 0 bases not matched to a gene. This CDR3 is 14 amino acids long. Germline lookup yields CDR1 MNHEY and CDR2 SVGAGI. The CDR3 coding sequence is TGTGCCAGCAGTTACCAGGGGGATAATTCACCCCTCCACTTT. Its protein product is CASSYQGDNSPLHF.

This clone came up a few times. The CDR3 bases are TGTGCCTCTGGGACAGGGCAAGGCTACACCTTC. This translates into CASGTGQGYTF. The rearrangement links TRBV10-3 to TRBJ1-2; 9 nucleotides agree with TRBD1. Germline CDR1 reads ENHRY; CDR2 reads SYGVKD. The CDR3 runs to 11 residues. Trimming took 11 bases from V and 8 from J; bases not matched to a gene: 6.

The count of this clone is one. The genes are TRBV6-5 and TRBJ1-4; D gene unclear. Germline V gene sequence: CDR1 MNHEY, CDR2 SVGAGI. Trimming removed 5 bases at V and 1 base at J, with 11 bases between. This CDR3 has 15 residues. The DNA for the CDR3 is TGTGCCAGCAGTCTCCAGAGCAGAACTAATGAAAAACTGTTTTTT. It is translated as CASSLQSRTNEKLFF.